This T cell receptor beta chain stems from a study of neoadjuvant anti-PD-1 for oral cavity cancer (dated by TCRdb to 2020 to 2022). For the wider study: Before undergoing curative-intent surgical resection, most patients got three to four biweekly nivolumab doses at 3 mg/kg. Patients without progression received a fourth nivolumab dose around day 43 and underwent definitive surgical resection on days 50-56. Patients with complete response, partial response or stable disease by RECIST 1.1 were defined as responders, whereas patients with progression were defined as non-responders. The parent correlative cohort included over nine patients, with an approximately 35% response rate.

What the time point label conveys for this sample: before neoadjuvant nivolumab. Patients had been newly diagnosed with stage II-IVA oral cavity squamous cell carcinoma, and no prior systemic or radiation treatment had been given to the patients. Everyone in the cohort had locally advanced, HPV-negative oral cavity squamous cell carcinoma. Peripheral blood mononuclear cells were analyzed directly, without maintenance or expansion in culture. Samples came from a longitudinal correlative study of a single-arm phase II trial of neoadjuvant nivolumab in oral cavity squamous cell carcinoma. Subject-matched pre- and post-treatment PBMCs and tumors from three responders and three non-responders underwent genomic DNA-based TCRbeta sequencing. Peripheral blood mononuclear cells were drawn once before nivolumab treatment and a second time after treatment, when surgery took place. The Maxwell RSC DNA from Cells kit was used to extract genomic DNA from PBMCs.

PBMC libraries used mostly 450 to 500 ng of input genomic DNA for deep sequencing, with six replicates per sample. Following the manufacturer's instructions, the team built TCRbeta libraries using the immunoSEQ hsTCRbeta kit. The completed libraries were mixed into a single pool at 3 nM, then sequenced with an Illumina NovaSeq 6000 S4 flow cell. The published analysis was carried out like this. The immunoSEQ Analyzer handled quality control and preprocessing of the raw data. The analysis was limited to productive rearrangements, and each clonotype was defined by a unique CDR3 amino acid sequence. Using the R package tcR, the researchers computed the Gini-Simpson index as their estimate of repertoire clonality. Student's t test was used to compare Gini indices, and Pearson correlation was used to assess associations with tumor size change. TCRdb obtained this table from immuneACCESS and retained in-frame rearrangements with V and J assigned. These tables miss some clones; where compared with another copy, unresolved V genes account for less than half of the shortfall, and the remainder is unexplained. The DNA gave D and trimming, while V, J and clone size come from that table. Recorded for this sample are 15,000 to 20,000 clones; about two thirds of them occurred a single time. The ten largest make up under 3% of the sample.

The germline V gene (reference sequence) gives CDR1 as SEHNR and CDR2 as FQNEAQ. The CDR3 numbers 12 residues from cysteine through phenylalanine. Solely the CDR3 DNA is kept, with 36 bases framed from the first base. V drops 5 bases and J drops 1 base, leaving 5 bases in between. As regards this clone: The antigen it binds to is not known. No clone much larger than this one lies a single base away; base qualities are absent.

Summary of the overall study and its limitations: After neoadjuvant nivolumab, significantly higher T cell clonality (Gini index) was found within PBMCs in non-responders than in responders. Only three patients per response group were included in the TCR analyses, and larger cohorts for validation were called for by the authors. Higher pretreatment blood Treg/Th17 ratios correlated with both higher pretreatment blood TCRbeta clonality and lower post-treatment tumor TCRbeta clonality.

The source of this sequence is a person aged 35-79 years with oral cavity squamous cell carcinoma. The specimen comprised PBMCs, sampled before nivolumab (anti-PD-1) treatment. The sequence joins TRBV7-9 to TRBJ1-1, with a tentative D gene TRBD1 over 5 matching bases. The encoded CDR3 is CASSTGNTEAFF. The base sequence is TGTGCCAGCAGCACAGGGAACACTGAAGCTTTCTTT.